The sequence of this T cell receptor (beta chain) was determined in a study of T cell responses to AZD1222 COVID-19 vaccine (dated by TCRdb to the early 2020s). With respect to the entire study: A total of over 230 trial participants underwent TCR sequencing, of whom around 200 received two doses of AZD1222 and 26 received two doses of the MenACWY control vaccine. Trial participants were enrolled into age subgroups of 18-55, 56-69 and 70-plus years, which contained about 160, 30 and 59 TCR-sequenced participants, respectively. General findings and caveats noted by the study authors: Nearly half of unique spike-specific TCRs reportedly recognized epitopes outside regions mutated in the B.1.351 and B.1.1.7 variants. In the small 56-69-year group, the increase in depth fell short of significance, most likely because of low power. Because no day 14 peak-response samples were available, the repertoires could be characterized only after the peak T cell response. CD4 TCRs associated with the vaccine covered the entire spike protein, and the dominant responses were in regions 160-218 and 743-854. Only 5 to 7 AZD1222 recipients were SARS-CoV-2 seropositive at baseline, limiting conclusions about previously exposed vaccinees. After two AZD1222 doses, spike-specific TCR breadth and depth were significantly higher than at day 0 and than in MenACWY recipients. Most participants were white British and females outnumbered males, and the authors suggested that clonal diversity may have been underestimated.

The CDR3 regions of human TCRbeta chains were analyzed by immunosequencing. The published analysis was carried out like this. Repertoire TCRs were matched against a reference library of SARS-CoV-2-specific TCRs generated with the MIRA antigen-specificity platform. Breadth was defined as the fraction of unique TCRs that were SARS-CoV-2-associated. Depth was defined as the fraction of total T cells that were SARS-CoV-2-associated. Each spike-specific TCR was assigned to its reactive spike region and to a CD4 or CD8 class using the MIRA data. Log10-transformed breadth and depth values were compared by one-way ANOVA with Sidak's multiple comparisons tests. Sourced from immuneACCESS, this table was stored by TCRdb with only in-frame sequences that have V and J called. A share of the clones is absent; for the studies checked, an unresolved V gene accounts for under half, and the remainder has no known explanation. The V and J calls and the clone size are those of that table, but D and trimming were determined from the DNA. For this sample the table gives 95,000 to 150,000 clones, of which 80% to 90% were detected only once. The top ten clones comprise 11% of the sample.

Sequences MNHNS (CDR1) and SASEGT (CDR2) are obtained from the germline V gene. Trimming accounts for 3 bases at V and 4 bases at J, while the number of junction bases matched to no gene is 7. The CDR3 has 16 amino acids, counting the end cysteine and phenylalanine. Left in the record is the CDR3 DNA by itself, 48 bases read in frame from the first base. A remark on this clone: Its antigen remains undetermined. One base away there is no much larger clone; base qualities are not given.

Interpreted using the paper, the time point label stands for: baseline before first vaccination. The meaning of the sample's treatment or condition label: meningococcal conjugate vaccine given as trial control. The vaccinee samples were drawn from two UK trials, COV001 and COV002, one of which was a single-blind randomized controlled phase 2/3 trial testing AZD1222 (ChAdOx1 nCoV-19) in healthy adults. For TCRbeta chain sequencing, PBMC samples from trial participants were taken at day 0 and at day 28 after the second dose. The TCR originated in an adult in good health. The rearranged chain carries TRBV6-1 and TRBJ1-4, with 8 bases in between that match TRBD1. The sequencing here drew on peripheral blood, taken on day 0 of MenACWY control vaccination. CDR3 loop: CASSDQGAALNEKLFF. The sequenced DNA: TGTGCCAGCAGTGATCAGGGGGCGGCCCTTAATGAAAAACTGTTTTTT.